This TCR beta chain was captured in a study of blood T cell repertoires in COVID-19. Study at large: Specimens from acute and convalescent COVID-19 originated in the United States, Italy and Spain.

Germline V gene data show CDR1 as SGHTA and CDR2 as FQGNSA. The CDR3 contains 15 residues. V lost 4 bases, J lost 4 bases, and 6 bases stayed unmatched. This table comes from immunoSEQ multiplex PCR, and its TCRdb copy is limited to in-frame clones, with some not included. The repertoire holds roughly 75,000 clones, with roughly 87% as singletons. The material sequenced was peripheral blood. The sequence was collected from a man aged 45-60 years with acute or convalescent COVID-19. This chain connects TRBV7-2 to TRBJ2-3; 9 bases are a match to TRBD2. The CDR3 coding sequence is TGTGCCAGCAGCTATAGCGGGAGTTTCGCAGATACGCAGTATTTT. Translating gives CASSYSGSFADTQYF.